The 10 T cell receptor beta chains below were found in one sample sequenced in a study of blood T cell repertoires in COVID-19. Clones were read by immunoSEQ multiplex PCR, and TCRdb kept only the in-frame ones, dropping some. This table holds about 320,000 clones, around 88% found once. Sequences were obtained from peripheral blood. All receptors derive from a woman aged 30 to 39 with COVID-19, enrolled during active disease.

The genes are TRBV7-3 and TRBJ2-1, with TRBD2 matching 8 bases. After removal of 4 bases from V and 3 bases from J, the junction contained 5 bases not matched to a gene. The V gene's germline CDR1 is SGHTA and CDR2 FQGTGA. This CDR3 comprises 15 residues. The CDR3: CASSSGGAVYNEQFF. In nucleotides, the CDR3 is TGTGCCAGCAGCTCCGGGGGGGCGGTCTACAATGAGCAGTTCTTC.

The CDR3 sequence: CASSADRHEKLFF. The CDR3 nucleotides are TGTGCCAGCAGCGCGGACAGGCATGAAAAACTGTTTTTT. The gene calls are TRBV2 and TRBJ1-4; TRBD1 agrees at 7 bases. The germline V gene encodes CDR1 SNHLY and CDR2 FYNNEI. With V trimmed by 6 bases and J by 6 bases, 4 bases remained unmatched. The CDR3 runs to 13 residues.

V usage is TRBV6-4 and J usage is TRBJ1-2; no clear D. CDR3 size: 14 residues. CDR1 is MRHNA and CDR2 is SNTAGT in the germline V gene. V lost 0 bases to trimming and J lost 8 bases, with 13 bases between them. The CDR3 DNA reads TGTGCCAGCAGTGACTCGTTTAGAGGTGGAGGCTACACCTTC. Amino acids: CASSDSFRGGGYTF.

The V and J genes are TRBV28 and TRBJ2-2; possible D gene TRBD1, 6 bases. CDR1 and CDR2 (germline): MDHEN, SYDVKM. CDR3 length: 15 amino acids. Trimming pared 4 bases from V and 2 bases from J, leaving 11 bases between. The CDR3 is CASSSWTDNTGELFF. The CDR3 nucleotides read TGTGCCAGCAGTTCATGGACAGACAACACCGGGGAGCTGTTTTTT.

V is TRBV11-2 and J is TRBJ1-3; 10 bases fit TRBD1. Germline-derived CDR1 and CDR2 are SGHAT and FQNNGV. This CDR3 comprises 17 residues. The trim removed 5 bases at V and 4 bases at J, leaving 11 bases unmatched. DNA for the CDR3: TGTGCCAGCAGCCTACTCCCCGGGACAGGGGCAGGAAACACCATATATTTT. Translated, it gives CASSLLPGTGAGNTIYF.

V and J are TRBV6-2 or TRBV6-3 and TRBJ2-2; 7 bases are a match to TRBD1. This CDR3 is built from 16 residues. V shed 4 bases and J 6 bases; nucleotides not matched to a gene: 11. Germline CDR1 is MNHEY and CDR2 is SVGEGT. The CDR3 loop is CASSSDTGVWAGELFF. The DNA of the CDR3 is TGTGCCAGCAGTTCGGATACAGGGGTTTGGGCCGGGGAGCTGTTTTTT.

V is TRBV19 and J is TRBJ1-5; D gene uncertain. In germline, CDR1 is LNHDA, CDR2 SQIVND (reference sequence). The CDR3 has 15 amino acids. The germline V and J ends were trimmed by 0 bases and 5 bases, with 11 bases remaining between them. The CDR3 DNA sequence: TGTGCCAGTAGTATAGACGCGTCGCCGGATCAGCCCCAGCATTTT. This translates into CASSIDASPDQPQHF. Full variable domain (rest looked up from reference TRBV19 and TRBJ1-5): DGGITQSPKYLFRKEGQNVTLSCEQNLNHDAMYWYRQDPGQGLRLIYYSQIVNDFQKGDIAEGYSVSREKKESFPLTVTSAQKNPTAFYLCASSIDASPDQPQHFGDGTRLSIL.

This chain's CDR3 is CATSRRGTGWTLYSNQPQHF. Written as DNA, the CDR3 is TGTGCCACCAGCAGACGGGGGACAGGGTGGACCCTATATAGCAATCAGCCCCAGCATTTT. V usage is TRBV15 and J usage is TRBJ1-5, with TRBD1 matching over 9 bases. This CDR3 comprises 20 residues. Germline loops: CDR1 LNHNV, CDR2 YYDKDF (reference sequence). Germline trimming cut 2 bases from V and 0 bases from J; bases unmatched to any gene: 14.

The CDR3 DNA reads as TGTGCCAGCAGCAACTATAATTCACCCCTCCACTTT. Protein sequence: CASSNYNSPLHF. The chain employs TRBV25-1 and TRBJ1-6, with D unresolved. Trimming pared 6 bases from V and 3 bases from J, leaving 3 bases between. CDR3 size: 12 residues. Germline V gene data show CDR1 as MGHDK and CDR2 as SYGVNS. Drawing the rest from reference TRBV25-1 and TRBJ1-6, the complete variable domain is EADIYQTPRYLVIGTGKKITLECSQTMGHDKMYWYQQDPGMELHLIHYSYGVNSTEKGDLSSESTVSRIRTEHFPLTLESARPSHTSQYLCASSNYNSPLHFGNGTRLTVT.

V usage is TRBV18 and J usage is TRBJ1-4, with 7 bases identical to TRBD1. J lost 7 bases, V lost 6 bases, and 8 bases had no gene match. The CDR3 runs to 14 residues. Germline-derived CDR1 and CDR2 are KGHSH and LQKENI. CDR3 in DNA: TGTGCCAGCTCCCGGGACAGTGCTCTTGAAAAACTGTTTTTT. Protein sequence: CASSRDSALEKLFF.